The 26 T cell receptor beta chains listed next were all sequenced from one sample in a study of lymphopenia after photon versus proton radiotherapy. Clones were read by immunoSEQ multiplex PCR, and TCRdb kept only the in-frame ones, dropping some. The sample holds more than 70,000 clones, around 83% seen once. Source: peripheral blood, taken from a patient treated with proton-based radiotherapy. The receptors were gathered from a man in his sixties with pancreatic cancer.

The chain employs TRBV6-8 and TRBJ1-2, with 9 bases matching TRBD1. The CDR3 is made up of 14 amino acids. V lost 6 bases, J lost 6 bases, and 8 bases stayed unmatched. Germline V lookup: CDR1 MNHGY, CDR2 SAAAGT. In DNA form, the CDR3 reads TGTGCCAGCAGCCTTAAAACAGGGGGCAATGGCTACACCTTC. This codes for CASSLKTGGNGYTF.

The chain joins TRBV5-6 to TRBJ1-5; 8 bases are a match to TRBD1. The germline CDR1 and CDR2 sequences are SGHDT and YYEEEE. After removal of 1 base from V and 5 bases from J, the junction contained 5 bases not matched to a gene. The length of the CDR3 is 15 residues. The CDR3 sequence is CASSLLRGPDQPQHF. Written as DNA, the CDR3 is TGTGCCAGCAGCTTGCTCAGGGGGCCGGATCAGCCCCAGCATTTT.

The chain links TRBV5-1 to TRBJ2-3, with a possible D match to TRBD1 (5 bases). Germline V gene lookup returns CDR1 SGHRS and CDR2 YFSETQ. The CDR3 loop spans 15 amino acids. Trimming removed 2 bases at V and 0 bases at J, with 10 bases between. Written as DNA, the CDR3 is TGCGCCAGCAGCTTTGACAGCCCTAGCACAGATACGCAGTATTTT. Amino acid sequence: CASSFDSPSTDTQYF.

The V gene is TRBV7-8, the J gene TRBJ2-1; D uncertain. The CDR3 is 15 residues long. Germline CDR1 SGHVS, CDR2 FQNEAQ. V lost 1 base and J 2 bases, leaving 9 bases between the germline ends. The CDR3 DNA reads as TGTGCCAGCAGCTTAGGAACTCCGACCTACAATGAGCAGTTCTTC. Translation: CASSLGTPTYNEQFF.

Remarks on this clone: One junction end disagrees with the germline gene, perhaps due to a read error. The chain couples TRBV4-3 to TRBJ1-2, with D possibly matching TRBD1 (6 bases). CDR1 is LGHNA, CDR2 YSLEER, per germline. The CDR3 runs to 13 residues. The CDR3 region has the DNA TGCGCCAGCAGCCAAGATAGGGGGGACAAGGCACGCTTC. Protein product: CASSQDRGDKARF.

The rearrangement joins TRBV5-4 to TRBJ2-3, with D maybe TRBD1 (6 bases). Germline loops: CDR1 SGHNT, CDR2 YYREEE (reference sequence). CDR3 length: 15 amino acids. Trimming removed 4 bases at V and 0 bases at J, with 12 bases between. CDR3: CASSRTAPSTDTQYF. The CDR3 coding sequence is TGTGCCAGCAGCCGGACAGCCCCTAGCACAGATACGCAGTATTTT. Full variable domain (missing parts from reference TRBV5-4 and TRBJ2-3): ETGVTQSPTHLIKTRGQQVTLRCSSQSGHNTVSWYQQALGQGPQFIFQYYREEENGRGNFPPRFSGLQFPNYSSELNVNALELDDSALYLCASSRTAPSTDTQYFGPGTRLTVL.

The chain joins TRBV7-6 to TRBJ2-7, with D unclear. Trimming cost V 4 bases and J 2 bases, with 12 bases left between them. The length of the CDR3 is 14 residues. Germline values: CDR1 SGHVS, CDR2 FNYEAQ. The CDR3 coding sequence is TGTGCCAGCAGCTACGACTTGGGTCCCTACGAGCAGTACTTC. Its protein is CASSYDLGPYEQYF.

The rearrangement joins TRBV7-2 to TRBJ2-1, with D perhaps matching TRBD1 or TRBD2 (5 bases each). This CDR3 is built from 13 residues. Germline CDR1 reads SGHTA; CDR2 reads FQGNSA. V gave up 0 bases and J gave up 7 bases, with 7 bases separating them. CDR3 DNA: TGTGCCAGCAGCTTAGCGTGGGGGAATGAGCAGTTCTTC. It translates to CASSLAWGNEQFF.

The genes are TRBV9 and TRBJ2-3; maybe TRBD2 (6 bases). This CDR3 has 16 residues. Looked up from germline, CDR1 is SGDLS and CDR2 is YYNGEE. Trimming cost V 3 bases and J 4 bases, with 18 bases left between them. CDR3 nucleotides: TGTGCCAGCAGCGGAGGGGACTTACTAGGGGCAGATACGCAGTATTTT. Translated: CASSGGDLLGADTQYF.

The J gene is TRBJ1-1, the V gene TRBV7-8; D is unresolved. Per the germline V gene, CDR1 is SGHVS and CDR2 is FQNEAQ. The CDR3 is 14 residues long. V was trimmed by 5 bases and J by 6 bases, leaving 16 bases between them. In DNA form, the CDR3 reads TGTGCCAGCAGCCCCAGGCGGATGACGGCTGAAGCTTTCTTT. Its translation: CASSPRRMTAEAFF. Looking up the rest from reference TRBV7-8 and TRBJ1-1 gives the full variable domain: GAGVSQSPRYKVAKRGQDVALRCDPISGHVSLFWYQQALGQGPEFLTYFQNEAQLDKSGLPSDRFFAERPEGSVSTLKIQRTQQEDSAVYLCASSPRRMTAEAFFGQGTRLTVV.

This clone was detected only once. This chain links TRBV29-1 with TRBJ2-3; 7 positions agree with TRBD2. In germline, CDR1 is SQVTM, CDR2 ANQGSEA. The CDR3 extends over 13 amino acids. V lost 7 bases and J lost 0; bases outside the gene matches: 4. The CDR3 DNA reads TGCAGCGGCATGGGGGGGAGCACAGATACGCAGTATTTT. It encodes CSGMGGSTDTQYF.

The chain carries TRBV5-6 and TRBJ1-1; D is ambiguous. V was trimmed by 0 bases and J by 1 base, leaving 13 bases between them. Germline CDR1 and CDR2: SGHDT and YYEEEE. The CDR3 is 16 residues long. The CDR3 loop reads CASSLVGRQGNTEAFF. The CDR3 nucleotides read TGTGCCAGCAGCTTGGTAGGGAGACAAGGGAACACTGAAGCTTTCTTT.

V gene TRBV5-8 combines with J gene TRBJ1-3; D gene uncertain. This CDR3 has 14 amino acids. V lost 2 bases and J lost 3, with 9 bases in between. Per germline, CDR1 SGHTS and CDR2 YDEGEE. CDR3 coding DNA: TGTGCCAGCAGCTTCTGGGGAGGTGGAAACACCATATATTTT. It translates to CASSFWGGGNTIYF.

The chain combines TRBV5-4 with TRBJ1-2; unclear D gene. V was cut by 0 bases and J by 0 bases, with 15 bases left in between. The CDR3 is made up of 17 amino acids. Germline CDR1 reads SGHNT; CDR2 reads YYREEE (reference sequence). CDR3 sequence (DNA): TGTGCCAGCAGCTTGGTCGGAGTTAGTAGGGCTAACTATGGCTACACCTTC. Translating it yields CASSLVGVSRANYGYTF. Variable domain in full (rest from reference TRBV5-4 and TRBJ1-2): ETGVTQSPTHLIKTRGQQVTLRCSSQSGHNTVSWYQQALGQGPQFIFQYYREEENGRGNFPPRFSGLQFPNYSSELNVNALELDDSALYLCASSLVGVSRANYGYTFGSGTRLTVV.

The chain is built from TRBV7-2 and TRBJ2-3; 8 bases align to TRBD2. CDR3 length: 16 amino acids. Germline V gives CDR1 SGHTA, CDR2 FQGNSA. V dropped 0 bases and J dropped 4; count of bases not matched to a gene: 6. The CDR3 coding sequence is TGTGCCAGCAGCTTAGCGGCCGGGGGGGGTTCAGATACGCAGTATTTT. Translating it yields CASSLAAGGGSDTQYF.

The CDR3 DNA reads as TGTGCCATCAGTGCGTCCCTTCCGGGACTAGCAGCGGATACGCAGTATTTT. It is translated as CAISASLPGLAADTQYF. The chain uses TRBV10-3 and TRBJ2-3; 9 bases are shared with TRBD2. CDR3 size: 17 residues. Per germline, CDR1 ENHRY and CDR2 SYGVKD. V lost 4 bases to trimming and J lost 6 bases; unmatched junction nucleotides: 14.

This clone was detected a few times. V gene TRBV7-9 combines with J gene TRBJ1-3; D may be TRBD1 (5 bases). The ends were cut back, 1 base at V and 4 bases at J, with 11 bases in the middle. The length of the CDR3 is 15 residues. Looked up from germline, CDR1 is SEHNR and CDR2 is FQNEAQ (reference sequence). DNA of the CDR3: TGTGCCAGCAGCTTAGGGGGGAATGAAGGAAACACCATATATTTT. Its protein is CASSLGGNEGNTIYF.

V is TRBV6-5 and J is TRBJ1-2; possible D gene TRBD1, 6 bases. The CDR3 contains 13 residues. Looked up from germline, CDR1 is MNHEY and CDR2 is SVGAGI. V was shortened by 7 bases and J by 4 bases, with 13 bases between the two germline ends. The CDR3 DNA reads as TGTGCCAGCACCCCGAGGGGGGCCTATGGCTACACCTTC. It translates to CASTPRGAYGYTF.

In this sample, this clone turned up a few times. V usage is TRBV10-3 and J usage is TRBJ2-7, with a possible D match to TRBD1 (6 bases). Trimming removed 5 bases from V and 1 base from J, with 6 bases in between. This CDR3 spans 12 amino acids. The germline gives CDR1 ENHRY, CDR2 SYGVKD. CDR3 DNA sequence: TGTGCCATCAGTCAGGGGTCCTACGAGCAGTACTTC. This gives the protein CAISQGSYEQYF.

This clone was observed a single time. V is TRBV5-1 and J is TRBJ1-4; the D is unclear. Germline V CDR1 and CDR2: SGHRS, YFSETQ. V lost 0 bases to trimming and J lost 7 bases, with 7 bases between them. The CDR3 runs 13 residues. The CDR3 is CASSLAAGEKLFF. CDR3 in DNA: TGCGCCAGCAGCTTGGCCGCTGGTGAAAAACTGTTTTTT.

The chain couples TRBV28 to TRBJ2-1; TRBD2 aligns across 10 bases. The CDR3 consists of 13 residues. CDR1 and CDR2 from the germline V gene are MDHEN and SYDVKM. V lost 7 bases and J lost 10; bases outside the gene matches: 7. The CDR3 DNA reads as TGTGCCAGCAATATATTACTAGCGGGAGAGCAGTTCTTC. Translating it yields CASNILLAGEQFF.

The J gene is TRBJ2-5, the V gene TRBV9, with D hard to call. V was shortened by 0 bases and J by 3 bases, with 6 bases between the two germline ends. The CDR3 is 13 residues long. CDR1 is SGDLS and CDR2 is YYNGEE in the germline V gene. The CDR3 bases are TGTGCCAGCAGCGTAGTACCGAAAGAGACCCAGTACTTC. Protein: CASSVVPKETQYF.

CDR3 sequence: CASSPGQGPNTEAFF. In DNA, the CDR3 is TGTGCCAGCAGCCCCGGACAGGGGCCGAACACTGAAGCTTTCTTT. V is TRBV5-4 and J is TRBJ1-1; 9 bases align to TRBD1. Germline V gives CDR1 SGHNT, CDR2 YYREEE (reference sequence). CDR3 length: 15 amino acids. The ends lost 4 bases at V and 1 base at J; junction bases unmatched: 5.

The genes are TRBV9 and TRBJ2-7; D possibly corresponds to TRBD1 (7 bases). CDR3 length: 15 amino acids. Trimming shortened V by 4 bases and J by 3 bases, and 17 bases separated the two germline ends. Germline lookup yields CDR1 SGDLS and CDR2 YYNGEE. CDR3 bases: TGTGCCAGCAGCCCAGGGGCAGGGGGGAGCTACGAGCAGTACTTC. Its protein product is CASSPGAGGSYEQYF.

V and J are TRBV19 and TRBJ2-2; D remains unclear. This CDR3 region has 15 residues. Germline V gives CDR1 LNHDA, CDR2 SQIVND (reference sequence). The V end lost 10 bases, the J end lost 0 bases, and 15 bases lay between the germline ends. CDR3 in amino acids: CATKVTPTNTGELFF. As DNA, the CDR3 is TGTGCCACCAAGGTGACACCCACGAACACCGGGGAGCTGTTTTTT.

CDR3 in amino acids: CASSLRTGNNEQYF. CDR3 DNA sequence: TGTGCCAGCAGTTTAAGGACAGGGAACAACGAGCAGTACTTC. The rearrangement joins TRBV27 to TRBJ2-7; 8 bases agree with TRBD1. This CDR3 region has 14 residues. With 2 bases clipped from V and 5 bases from J, the junction kept 5 bases outside the gene matches. Germline-derived CDR1 and CDR2 are MNHEY and SMNVEV (reference sequence).